These 29 T cell receptor beta chains originate from one sample sequenced in a study of post-analysis software for immune sequencing data. No antigen has been assigned to these receptors. Built from TCR beta cDNA, the libraries had unique molecular identifiers in them. Each CDR3 protein gets one entry after TCRdb re-called the PCR reads with MiXCR. Seen here are around 260,000 distinct CDR3 sequences, approximately 34% observed once, and the top ten hold under 5.5%. Study-wide findings and caveats: The five TRBV segments detected at higher frequency in patients than in controls included TRBV5-6, TRBV5-1 and TRBV20-1.

Sequencing was done on a sample of blood. The receptors here all came from a girl aged 10 to 17 with multiple sclerosis.

There are many counts of this clonotype. V and J are TRBV5-1 and TRBJ1-5; perhaps TRBD1 as D (5 bases). The germline CDR1 and CDR2 sequences are SGHRS and YFSETQ. CDR3 size: 15 residues. Trimming left V 4 bases short and J 0 bases short, with 11 bases between. CDR3 loop: CASSLDSNSNQPQHF. The DNA of the CDR3 is TGCGCCAGCAGCCTTGACAGTAATAGCAATCAGCCCCAGCATTTT. The whole variable domain, filled in from reference TRBV5-1 and TRBJ1-5, reads KAGVTQTPRYLIKTRGQQVTLSCSPISGHRSVSWYQQTPGQGLQFLFEYFSETQRNKGNFPGRFSGRQFSNSRSEMNVSTLELGDSALYLCASSLDSNSNQPQHFGDGTRLSIL.

This chain joins TRBV5-1 and TRBJ2-2; no reliable D call. Trimming removed 0 bases at V and 0 bases at J, with 6 bases between. Germline loops: CDR1 SGHRS, CDR2 YFSETQ. This CDR3 spans 15 amino acids. As DNA, the CDR3 is TGCGCCAGCAGCTTGGAGGCGGCGAACACCGGGGAGCTGTTTTTT. Residues: CASSLEAANTGELFF.

The chain uses TRBV6-6 and TRBJ1-2, with D perhaps matching TRBD1 (5 bases). V was shortened by 11 bases and J by 8 bases, with 18 bases between the two germline ends. CDR3 length: 12 residues. The germline V gene has CDR1 MNHNY and CDR2 SVGAGI (reference sequence). Here the CDR3 reads CALRDHGGGYTF. The CDR3 DNA is TGTGCCCTAAGGGACCACGGCGGAGGCTACACCTTC.

V is TRBV27 and J is TRBJ2-7, with a possible D match to TRBD2 (5 bases). There are 15 residues in the CDR3. Looked up from germline, CDR1 is MNHEY and CDR2 is SMNVEV (reference sequence). Trimming pared 2 bases from V and 0 bases from J, leaving 11 bases between. CDR3 DNA: TGTGCCAGCAGTTTAGCGGGTAGCAGCTCCTACGAGCAGTACTTC. It yields the protein CASSLAGSSSYEQYF.

As to this clonotype: A read error may explain this, as a much larger clone is one base away. Since no conserved phenylalanine or tryptophan closes the CDR3, a read error is the likely cause. V usage is TRBV11-2 and J usage is TRBJ2-1; 8 bases align to TRBD2. The CDR3 consists of 15 residues. The germline gives CDR1 SGHAT, CDR2 FQNNGV. V shed 5 bases, J shed 4 bases, and the junction held 7 bases outside the gene matches. CDR3 amino acids: CASSPLRGGYNEQFC. DNA for the CDR3: TGTGCCAGCAGCCCCCTCCGGGGGGGGTACAATGAGCAGTTCTGC.

V is TRBV27 and J is TRBJ2-7; the D is unclear. This CDR3 has 12 amino acids. CDR1 is MNHEY and CDR2 is SMNVEV in the germline V gene (reference sequence). The V end lost 5 bases, the J end lost 7 bases, and 12 bases lay between the germline ends. CDR3 bases: TGTGCCAGCAGTCTCCTGGGTCGGGAGCAGTACTTC. Protein product: CASSLLGREQYF.

The CDR3 sequence is CASSQDILTANEQFF. The CDR3 nucleotides read TGTGCCAGCAGCCAAGACATACTTACAGCGAATGAGCAGTTCTTC. This chain links TRBV11-2 with TRBJ2-1; D is undetermined. The V gene's germline CDR1 is SGHAT and CDR2 FQNNGV. V was shortened by 5 bases and J by 7 bases, with 18 bases between the two germline ends. This CDR3 is 15 amino acids long.

The table lists this clonotype with many counts. The J gene is TRBJ2-6, the V gene TRBV27; 7 positions match TRBD1. CDR1 is MNHEY, CDR2 SMNVEV, per germline (reference sequence). This CDR3 region has 15 residues. With V trimmed by 4 bases and J by 3 bases, 3 bases remained unmatched. CDR3 coding DNA: TGTGCCAGCAGTTCGACAGGGTATGGGGCCAACGTCCTGACTTTC. The encoded protein is CASSSTGYGANVLTF.

This clonotype was detected once. J is TRBJ2-1 and V is TRBV10-3; D unclear. The CDR3 sequence is 12 residues long. Trimming removed 4 bases from V and 1 base from J, with 2 bases in between. Per the germline V gene, CDR1 is ENHRY and CDR2 is SYGVKD. CDR3 in DNA: TGTGCCATCAGTGCTTCCTACAATGAGCAGTTCTTC. Translation: CAISASYNEQFF.

In its sample, this clonotype was seen many times. This sequence joins TRBV29-1 and TRBJ2-3; 12 nucleotides line up with TRBD2. This CDR3 has 13 residues. Germline values: CDR1 SQVTM, CDR2 ANQGSEA. After removal of 7 bases from V and 4 bases from J, the junction contained 3 bases not matched to a gene. CDR3 in amino acids: CSGTSGGPDTQYF. For the CDR3, the DNA is TGCAGCGGAACTAGCGGGGGGCCAGATACGCAGTATTTT.

The gene calls are TRBV12-3 or TRBV12-4 and TRBJ2-4, with D unresolved. The CDR3 is 11 residues long. With 2 bases removed from V and 13 bases from J, the gap between germline ends came to 9 bases. CDR3 nucleotides: TGTGCCAGCAGTTTACAGCTAAAACAGTACTTC. Protein: CASSLQLKQYF.

The genes are TRBV29-1 and TRBJ2-7; D gene ambiguous. CDR1 SQVTM and CDR2 ANQGSEA come from the germline V gene. This CDR3 region has 11 residues. Trimming took 3 bases from V and 4 from J, leaving 7 bases between them. The CDR3 region is CSVEAEYEQYF. For the CDR3, the DNA is TGCAGCGTTGAGGCCGAATACGAGCAGTACTTC.

The gene calls are TRBV3-1 and TRBJ2-4, with no clear D. Matching the DNA end better, TRBJ2-7 makes the J call doubtful. This CDR3 is built from 14 residues. From germline, CDR1 is LGHDT and CDR2 YNNKEL (reference sequence). CDR3 nucleotide sequence: TGTGCCAGCAGCATTAACCCCTGGGCCTCCGAGCAGTACTTC. Translation gives CASSINPWASEQYF.

Regarding this clonotype: Just one base apart from a much larger clone, this may be a read error. The chain joins TRBV3-1 to TRBJ2-3, with D uncertain. Per germline, CDR1 LGHDT and CDR2 YNNKEL (reference sequence). CDR3 length equals 15 residues. Between the trimmed V and J ends, which lost 4 bases and 6 bases, there was a span of 17 bases. The CDR3 nucleotides read TGTGCCAGCAGCCGGCGGCCGGCGTTCGGTGATACGCAGTATTTT. This gives the protein CASSRRPAFGDTQYF.

This clonotype was observed many times. V usage is TRBV20-1 and J usage is TRBJ2-1; 15 nucleotides agree with TRBD2. CDR3 size: 15 residues. The trim removed 5 bases at V and 9 bases at J, leaving 8 bases unmatched. CDR1 and CDR2 from the germline V gene are DFQATT and SNEGSKA (reference sequence). The CDR3 reads CSALTGTSGRREQFF. The DNA of the CDR3 is TGCAGTGCTTTAACCGGGACTAGCGGGAGGCGTGAGCAGTTCTTC.

In this sample, this clonotype turned up many times. J is TRBJ2-4 and V is TRBV2; 8 nucleotides line up with TRBD1. This CDR3 spans 15 amino acids. CDR1 and CDR2 from the germline V gene are SNHLY and FYNNEI. Trimming cost V 0 bases and J 8 bases; bases outside gene matches: 6. The chain's CDR3 is CASSEAPGQGDIQYF. As DNA, the CDR3 is TGTGCCAGCAGTGAAGCTCCCGGACAGGGAGACATTCAGTACTTC.

J is TRBJ2-1 and V is TRBV11-2; no clear D gene. V was cut by 1 base and J by 5 bases, with 9 bases left in between. Germline CDR1 SGHAT, CDR2 FQNNGV. CDR3 length: 14 amino acids. CDR3: CASSLVRCDNEQFF. The CDR3 DNA reads TGTGCCAGCAGCTTAGTCCGGTGCGACAATGAGCAGTTCTTC. Full variable domain (outside the CDR3, taken from reference TRBV11-2 and TRBJ2-1): EAGVAQSPRYKIIEKRQSVAFWCNPISGHATLYWYQQILGQGPKLLIQFQNNGVVDDSQLPKDRFSAERLKGVDSTLKIQPAKLEDSAVYLCASSLVRCDNEQFFGPGTRLTVL.

To note about this clonotype: This may be a read error: a much more frequent sequence differs by one nucleotide. V usage is TRBV11-2 and J usage is TRBJ2-7; D may be TRBD2 (6 bases). Matching the DNA end better, TRBJ2-5 makes the J call doubtful. Germline loops: CDR1 SGHAT, CDR2 FQNNGV. The CDR3 has 15 residues. The CDR3 spells CASSFAGGNSETQYF. CDR3 DNA: TGTGCCAGCAGCTTTGCCGGCGGGAATTCAGAGACCCAGTACTTC.

This clonotype has a handful of counts. A much more abundant neighbour one base away suggests this may be a read error. The chain uses TRBV4-1 and TRBJ1-4, with no clear D. The germline V gene encodes CDR1 MGHRA and CDR2 YSYEKL. This CDR3 is built from 15 residues. The CDR3 coding sequence is TGCGCCAGCAGCCAAGGACCCAGTCAAATTGAAAAACGGTTTTTT. Translation gives CASSQGPSQIEKRFF.

At least ten counts were recorded for this clonotype. The genes are TRBV20-1 and TRBJ2-3; D uncertain. CDR3 length equals 14 residues. The V end lost 0 bases, the J end lost 3 bases, and 10 bases lay between the germline ends. The germline gives CDR1 DFQATT, CDR2 SNEGSKA (reference sequence). The CDR3: CSARDLAITDTQYF. The CDR3 region has the DNA TGCAGTGCTAGAGATTTAGCAATAACAGATACGCAGTATTTT.

This clonotype was seen ten or more times. V is TRBV7-9 and J is TRBJ2-4, with D unresolved. The CDR3 has 14 amino acids. In germline, CDR1 is SEHNR, CDR2 FQNEAQ (reference sequence). V was cut by 5 bases and J by 5 bases, with 13 bases left in between. This CDR3 reads CASSPRYGENIQYF. The CDR3 DNA follows: TGTGCCAGCAGCCCGCGTTATGGCGAAAACATTCAGTACTTC.

This chain's CDR3 is CAIFSDVMGEAFF. Here the CDR3 DNA reads TGTGCCATCTTCTCGGATGTGATGGGGGAAGCTTTCTTT. The chain links TRBV10-3 to TRBJ1-1, with D unresolved. Trimming took 8 bases from V and 8 from J, leaving 18 bases between them. CDR3 size: 13 residues. Germline values: CDR1 ENHRY, CDR2 SYGVKD.

The genes are TRBV27 and TRBJ2-4, with TRBD2 matching 9 bases. The closer fit of TRBJ2-7 to the DNA end suggests the J call may be wrong. Germline V gene lookup returns CDR1 MNHEY and CDR2 SMNVEV (reference sequence). This CDR3 is 17 amino acids long. CDR3 residues: CASSLGGGGVPFYEQYF. The CDR3 nucleotides read TGTGCCAGCAGTCTCGGAGGCGGGGGGGTCCCTTTCTACGAGCAGTACTTC.

This chain uses TRBV6-6 with TRBJ2-7; D possibly corresponds to TRBD2 (6 bases). Germline CDR1 MNHNY, CDR2 SVGAGI (reference sequence). The CDR3 is 17 residues long. The V gene lost 8 bases and the J gene lost 2 bases, with 25 bases spanning the gap. The CDR3 DNA is TGTGCCAGCGCCCCACCCCGGGAGAGGAGGGTTACCTACGAGCAGTACTTC. Protein product: CASAPPRERRVTYEQYF.

In this sample, this clonotype turned up many times. The V call is TRBV4-1, the J call TRBJ2-1, with a weak D call TRBD2 (5 bases). The CDR3 covers 16 residues. The V gene's germline CDR1 is MGHRA and CDR2 YSYEKL. Between the trimmed V and J ends, which lost 3 bases and 0 bases, there was a span of 12 bases. The CDR3: CASSHSGYSSYNEQFF. The CDR3 DNA reads as TGCGCCAGCAGCCACTCGGGGTATAGCTCCTACAATGAGCAGTTCTTC.

This clonotype was seen a few times. The chain has TRBV5-4 and TRBJ2-2; 14 bases match TRBD2. V was pared by 4 bases and J by 5 bases, with 4 bases of the junction left unmatched. Germline V CDR1 and CDR2: SGHNT, YYREEE (reference sequence). The CDR3 has 16 amino acids. The CDR3 DNA is TGTGCCAGCAGCCACGGGACTAGCGGGAGAACCGGGGAGCTGTTTTTT. Its protein is CASSHGTSGRTGELFF.

This chain links TRBV20-1 with TRBJ2-1, with 8 positions matching TRBD2. CDR1 and CDR2 (germline): DFQATT, SNEGSKA (reference sequence). The V segment lost 0 bases and the J segment 8 bases; nucleotides outside the gene matches: 6. The CDR3 sequence is 14 residues long. DNA of the CDR3: TGCAGTGCTAGAGAGGCGGGGGGCGTGGATGAGCAGTTCTTC. Its protein product is CSAREAGGVDEQFF.

This clonotype came up once. The gene calls are TRBV29-1 and TRBJ2-1; TRBD2 agrees at 7 bases. Trimming took 0 bases from V and 3 from J; bases not matched to a gene: 5. The CDR3 loop spans 15 amino acids. The germline V gene has CDR1 SQVTM and CDR2 ANQGSEA. The CDR3 coding sequence is TGCAGCGTTGAAGATCGTCTAGCGGTCTACAATGAGCAGTTCTTC. It yields the protein CSVEDRLAVYNEQFF.

This clonotype was detected many times. The chain links TRBV12-3 or TRBV12-4 to TRBJ2-3; the D call may be TRBD1 or TRBD2 (5 bases each). V was trimmed by 4 bases and J by 4 bases, leaving 18 bases between them. This CDR3 comprises 16 residues. The CDR3, as DNA: TGTGCCAGCAGTTGGGTGGGACCGGTAACAGCAGATACGCAGTATTTT. Its protein product is CASSWVGPVTADTQYF.